This TCR beta chain was documented in a study of cytotoxic CD8 clonotypes in ibrutinib-treated CLL. About the research overall: Results showed some 25 partial and 2 complete responses; following median roughly 68 months, about 15 remained remitted, roughly twelve advanced. Samples had a mean of approximately 240,000 productive templates and some 88,000 productive rearrangements.

This clone was found once. Its antigen is undetermined. V shed 1 base, J shed 5 bases, and the junction held 8 bases outside the gene matches. This CDR3 has 18 amino acids. Per the germline V gene, CDR1 is MGHRA and CDR2 is YSYEKL. Sequencing was performed with immunoSEQ multiplex PCR; in TCRdb, only in-frame clones are kept and a portion is missing. This repertoire shows some 200,000 clones, approximately 75% found once; its top ten account for about an eighth. Overall study results and limits: Against age-matched healthy donors, baseline clonality ran higher and tracked circulating CD8+ T-cell counts.

This specimen was PBMCs, taken after 12 months of ibrutinib treatment. V usage is TRBV4-1 and J usage is TRBJ2-2, with 12 bases aligning to TRBD2. The sequence came from a human donor with chronic lymphocytic leukemia. CDR3 sequence: CASSQAASGGAGTGELFF. CDR3 bases: TGCGCCAGCAGCCAAGCGGCTAGCGGGGGGGCTGGTACCGGGGAGCTGTTTTTT.